This passage covers 32 T cell receptor beta chains from one sample sequenced in a study of breast tumors, draining lymph nodes, adjacent tissues. TCRdb re-derived calls from the multiplex PCR reads in MiXCR, one entry per CDR3 protein. The data contain roughly 100,000 distinct CDR3 sequences, about 31% of them seen just once; the ten biggest clones take up approximately 5.4%. Breast cancer patients provided tissue from their axillary draining lymph nodes. The sample consisted of axillary lymph node tissue. The receptors were gathered from a female donor with breast cancer. Some clones in this sample may be carry-over from other donors' samples.

The rearrangement links TRBV29-1 to TRBJ1-1; D gene ambiguous. Trimming stripped 1 base from V and 1 base from J, with 4 bases between. The CDR3 consists of 12 residues. CDR1 is SQVTM, CDR2 ANQGSEA, per germline. The CDR3 protein is CSVEGENTEAFF. For the CDR3, the DNA is TGCAGCGTTGAAGGTGAGAACACTGAAGCTTTCTTT. Based on the CDR3 plus reference TRBV29-1 and TRBJ1-1, the full variable domain is SAVISQKPSRDICQRGTSLTIQCQVDSQVTMMFWYRQQPGQSLTLIATANQGSEATYESGFVIDKFPISRPNLTFSTLTVSNMSPEDSSIYLCSVEGENTEAFFGQGTRLTVV.

Concerning this clonotype itself: The CDR3 ends on some other residue instead of the conserved phenylalanine or tryptophan, so this is likely a read error. The DNA is omitted, as the CDR3 cannot be located on it reliably, and the CDR3 follows TCRdb's listing. V usage is TRBV7-2 and J usage is TRBJ2-5. The V gene's germline CDR1 is SGHTA and CDR2 FQGNSA. The CDR3 is 9 amino acids long, termini counted. CDR3 amino acids: CASSSPGTS.

This clonotype was seen repeatedly, ten times or more. The genes are TRBV2 and TRBJ2-4; TRBD1 agrees at 7 bases. The germline CDR1 and CDR2 sequences are SNHLY and FYNNEI. Trimming took 6 bases from V and 0 from J; bases not matched to a gene: 8. CDR3 length: 16 amino acids. CDR3 residues: CASRNDRALAKNIQYF. Here the CDR3 DNA reads TGTGCCAGCAGAAACGACAGGGCACTAGCCAAAAACATTCAGTACTTC. The variable domain in full, with the rest retrieved from reference TRBV2 and TRBJ2-4, is EPEVTQTPSHQVTQMGQEVILRCVPISNHLYFYWYRQILGQKVEFLVSFYNNEISEKSEIFDDQFSVERPDGSNFTLKIRSTKLEDSAMYFCASRNDRALAKNIQYFGAGTRLSVL.

This clonotype was counted many times. The chain employs TRBV7-2 and TRBJ1-4; D uncertain. CDR3 length: 15 amino acids. CDR1 and CDR2 (germline): SGHTA, FQGNSA. V shed 5 bases and J shed 8 bases, with 18 bases lying between them. The chain's CDR3 is CASSPNGRQREKLFF. The CDR3 DNA is TGTGCCAGCAGCCCTAATGGGAGGCAGAGGGAAAAACTGTTTTTT. Combining the CDR3 with reference TRBV7-2 and TRBJ1-4 gives the whole variable domain GAGVSQSPSNKVTEKGKDVELRCDPISGHTALYWYRQSLGQGLEFLIYFQGNSAPDKSGLPSDRFSAERTGGSVSTLTIQRTQQEDSAVYLCASSPNGRQREKLFFGSGTQLSVL.

The table lists this clonotype with many counts. The J gene is TRBJ2-3, the V gene TRBV5-6, with 15 bases matching TRBD2. Germline trimming cut 4 bases from V and 1 base from J; bases unmatched to any gene: 7. Germline V CDR1 and CDR2: SGHDT, YYEEEE. This CDR3 is built from 18 residues. CDR3 loop: CASSPGLAGGLGTDTQYF. The CDR3 nucleotides are TGTGCCAGCAGCCCAGGACTAGCGGGGGGGCTTGGCACAGATACGCAGTATTTT.

The sample holds many counts of this clonotype. The chain combines TRBV19 with TRBJ2-3; no definite D call. CDR3 length equals 12 residues. Germline CDR1 is LNHDA and CDR2 is SQIVND (reference sequence). V lost 6 bases and J lost 4, with 8 bases in between. The CDR3 DNA reads TGTGCCAGTAGCTACTACCCAGATACGCAGTATTTT. Amino acid sequence: CASSYYPDTQYF.

There are many counts of this clonotype. This rearrangement joins TRBV19 to TRBJ1-6; D possibly corresponds to TRBD1 (6 bases). Germline CDR1 and CDR2: LNHDA and SQIVND (reference sequence). Trimming cost V 3 bases and J 4 bases, with 10 bases left between them. The CDR3 is 15 amino acids. DNA of the CDR3: TGTGCCAGTAGTATTAGGGGGACTTATAATTCACCCCTCCACTTT. Protein: CASSIRGTYNSPLHF.

The J gene is TRBJ1-5, the V gene TRBV29-1; perhaps TRBD1 as D (5 bases). Germline loops: CDR1 SQVTM, CDR2 ANQGSEA. V was cut by 3 bases and J by 11 bases, with 23 bases left in between. This CDR3 has 15 residues. The CDR3 DNA sequence: TGCAGCGTTGATGGGACTAGCGGGAGCCAAGAGACCCAGCATTTT. Encoded protein: CSVDGTSGSQETQHF.

This clonotype was detected many times. The chain joins TRBV9 to TRBJ1-4; D gene ambiguous. Germline CDR1 and CDR2: SGDLS and YYNGEE. Trimming pared 0 bases from V and 8 bases from J, leaving 14 bases between. The length of the CDR3 is 15 residues. The CDR3 reads CASSVGVQLGEKLFF. The CDR3 DNA follows: TGTGCCAGCAGCGTAGGTGTACAGTTAGGGGAAAAACTGTTTTTT.

In this sample, this clonotype turned up a few times. The rearrangement links TRBV5-1 to TRBJ1-1; no firm D call. Germline V lookup: CDR1 SGHRS, CDR2 YFSETQ. The CDR3 runs to 11 residues. Deletions cut 0 bases from V and 5 bases from J, with 2 bases between. CDR3 coding DNA: TGCGCCAGCAGCTTGGGGACTGAAGCTTTCTTT. This encodes CASSLGTEAFF. Based on the CDR3 plus reference TRBV5-1 and TRBJ1-1, the full variable domain is KAGVTQTPRYLIKTRGQQVTLSCSPISGHRSVSWYQQTPGQGLQFLFEYFSETQRNKGNFPGRFSGRQFSNSRSEMNVSTLELGDSALYLCASSLGTEAFFGQGTRLTVV.

This clonotype was recorded a few times. The V and J genes are TRBV15 and TRBJ1-2, with D unclear. The CDR3 consists of 16 residues. V was shortened by 0 bases and J by 4 bases, with 15 bases between the two germline ends. The germline V gene encodes CDR1 LNHNV and CDR2 YYDKDF (reference sequence). Here the CDR3 DNA reads TGTGCCACCAGCAGAGATTTTGACCCCCGGGTCTATGGCTACACCTTC. It encodes CATSRDFDPRVYGYTF.

V is TRBV14 and J is TRBJ1-4; no definite D call. Trimming took off 1 base at V and 4 bases at J, with 13 bases between the two ends. Germline V gene data show CDR1 as SGHDN and CDR2 as FVKESK. This CDR3 spans 16 amino acids. The CDR3 loop reads CASSQGFADYNEKLFF. The DNA of the CDR3 is TGTGCCAGCAGCCAAGGGTTCGCCGATTATAATGAAAAACTGTTTTTT.

The table lists this clonotype with many counts. This sequence joins TRBV12-3 or TRBV12-4 and TRBJ2-1; no definite D call. V lost 4 bases and J 8 bases, leaving 15 bases between the germline ends. The CDR3 contains 14 residues. CDR3 region: CASSSPLENDEQFF. CDR3 in DNA: TGTGCCAGCAGTTCACCACTCGAGAACGATGAGCAGTTCTTC.

Points on this clonotype: At one of its ends the junction is not consistent with the germline gene, which may arise from a read error. The chain has TRBV9 and TRBJ2-3; 15 bases agree with TRBD2. Germline V CDR1 and CDR2: SGDLS, YYNGEE. The CDR3 contains 17 residues. The CDR3 is CASSGTSGRWGTDTRYF. The CDR3 DNA reads as TGTGCCAGCAGTGGGACTAGCGGGAGGTGGGGCACGGATACGCGGTATTTT.

This clonotype was seen many times. V usage is TRBV10-3 and J usage is TRBJ1-2; D perhaps matches TRBD1 (6 bases). CDR3 length: 14 residues. The V end was cut by 6 bases, the J end by 3 bases, with 14 bases between. Germline loops: CDR1 ENHRY, CDR2 SYGVKD. The CDR3 region is CAIREDSVYYGYTF. CDR3 bases: TGTGCCATCAGGGAGGACAGTGTCTACTATGGCTACACCTTC.

This clonotype has at least ten counts. This rearrangement joins TRBV18 to TRBJ1-5; no clear D. Per the germline V gene, CDR1 is KGHSH and CDR2 is LQKENI. The CDR3 consists of 14 residues. V was cut by 2 bases and J by 1 base, with 6 bases left in between. CDR3 sequence (DNA): TGTGCCAGCTCACCAGGGGTAAGCAATCAGCCCCAGCATTTT. This codes for CASSPGVSNQPQHF.

There are many counts of this clonotype. The chain employs TRBV5-1 and TRBJ2-3; 8 bases agree with TRBD1. V dropped 4 bases and J dropped 5; count of bases not matched to a gene: 9. Germline values: CDR1 SGHRS, CDR2 YFSETQ. CDR3 size: 15 residues. This CDR3 is CASSLQGALGDTQYF. CDR3 DNA: TGCGCCAGCAGCCTTCAGGGGGCGCTGGGAGATACGCAGTATTTT.

This clonotype has at least ten counts. This chain links TRBV6-1 with TRBJ1-4; a possible D gene is TRBD1 (6 bases). V gave up 7 bases and J gave up 1 base, with 19 bases separating them. Germline CDR1 is MNHNS and CDR2 is SASEGT. This CDR3 contains 17 residues. The CDR3 nucleotides read TGTGCCAGCACCACACCGCGGGGGGCAGGAACTAATGAAAAACTGTTTTTT. Its translation is CASTTPRGAGTNEKLFF.

This clonotype was counted at least ten times. This chain uses TRBV29-1 with TRBJ1-2; tentative D call: TRBD1 (6 bases). The germline V gene encodes CDR1 SQVTM and CDR2 ANQGSEA. The CDR3 consists of 12 residues. V lost 4 bases, J lost 8 bases, and 14 bases lay in between. CDR3 sequence: CSVAGAELGYTF. In nucleotides, the CDR3 is TGCAGCGTTGCAGGGGCCGAGTTGGGCTACACCTTC.

This clonotype was seen repeatedly, ten times or more. V gene TRBV15 combines with J gene TRBJ1-3; a possible D gene is TRBD1 (6 bases). Germline-derived CDR1 and CDR2 are LNHNV and YYDKDF (reference sequence). Trimming took 3 bases from V and 0 from J, leaving 12 bases between them. The CDR3 consists of 16 residues. The CDR3 reads CATSRDRTSSGNTIYF. The CDR3 nucleotides read TGTGCCACCAGCAGGGACAGAACGAGCTCTGGAAACACCATATATTTT.

The chain couples TRBV10-2 to TRBJ1-6; tentatively, D is TRBD1 (6 bases). The CDR3 covers 15 residues. V lost 0 bases and J lost 13, with 16 bases in between. Germline V lookup: CDR1 WSHSY, CDR2 SAAADI. The CDR3 sequence: CASSESKQGQAPLHF. CDR3 bases: TGCGCCAGCAGTGAGTCGAAGCAGGGGCAGGCGCCCCTCCACTTT.

This clonotype was recorded at least ten times. The V gene is TRBV5-5, the J gene TRBJ1-4; D perhaps matches TRBD1 (6 bases). Trimming removed 1 base at V and 17 bases at J, with 18 bases between. CDR1 and CDR2 (germline): SGHKS, YYEKEE (reference sequence). This CDR3 region has 13 residues. The CDR3 spells CASSLIVQGTFFF. CDR3 coding DNA: TGTGCCAGCAGCTTGATAGTGCAGGGGACCTTTTTTTTT.

J is TRBJ1-2 and V is TRBV20-1; 7 nucleotides line up with TRBD1. Germline V gene data show CDR1 as DFQATT and CDR2 as SNEGSKA (reference sequence). After removal of 3 bases from V and 6 bases from J, the junction contained 16 bases not matched to a gene. CDR3 length equals 16 residues. The CDR3 is CSASSPGGNQPHGYTF. As DNA, the CDR3 is TGCAGTGCTAGCAGCCCAGGGGGAAATCAGCCCCATGGCTACACCTTC.

In its sample, this clonotype was seen once. Because the CDR3 is missing its conserved closing phenylalanine or tryptophan, this is likely a read error. It is unclear where the CDR3 begins or ends on the DNA, so no DNA is shown, and the CDR3 is as TCRdb lists it. The J gene is TRBJ2-1, the V gene TRBV7-2; the DNA was not compared with TRBD2, the D call given in the table. The CDR3 is 14 residues long, counting both termini. In germline, CDR1 is SGHTA, CDR2 FQGNSA. The CDR3 spells CASSLVDGASEQLL.

This clonotype was detected ten times or more. The chain carries TRBV4-1 and TRBJ2-1; TRBD2 matches 8 bases. V was clipped by 4 bases and J by 12 bases; unmatched bases: 14. Germline V gene sequence: CDR1 MGHRA, CDR2 YSYEKL. This CDR3 has 15 amino acids. The chain's CDR3 is CASSPGLGIGEAQFF. CDR3 coding DNA: TGCGCCAGCAGCCCGGGACTAGGCATAGGGGAGGCGCAGTTCTTC.

This clonotype was counted many times. V and J are TRBV6-2 or TRBV6-3 and TRBJ2-5; possibly TRBD2 for D (7 bases). Germline CDR1 is MNHEY and CDR2 is SVGEGT. The V gene lost 5 bases and the J gene lost 2 bases, with 21 bases spanning the gap. The CDR3 runs 17 residues. CDR3 amino acids: CASSHLVGAGAQETQYF. In nucleotides, the CDR3 is TGTGCCAGCAGTCACCTCGTTGGCGCGGGGGCGCAAGAGACCCAGTACTTC.

This clonotype occurred many times. V is TRBV6-6 and J is TRBJ2-2, with TRBD2 matching 12 bases. Trimming at V came to 2 bases and at J to 6 bases, leaving 4 bases not matched to a gene. Germline lookup yields CDR1 MNHNY and CDR2 SVGAGI (reference sequence). The CDR3 consists of 16 residues. The CDR3 nucleotides are TGTGCCAGCAGTTACGGGACTAGCGGGCCACCCGGGGAGCTGTTTTTT. It yields the protein CASSYGTSGPPGELFF.

This clonotype was seen repeatedly, ten times or more. V gene TRBV18 combines with J gene TRBJ1-5, with 10 bases identical to TRBD1. The V segment lost 4 bases and the J segment 2 bases; nucleotides outside the gene matches: 5. The length of the CDR3 is 16 residues. Looked up from germline, CDR1 is KGHSH and CDR2 is LQKENI. The CDR3 loop reads CASSLGTGVGNQPQHF. The CDR3 DNA reads TGTGCCAGCTCACTCGGGACAGGGGTCGGCAATCAGCCCCAGCATTTT.

This clonotype was detected many times. This chain joins TRBV20-1 and TRBJ2-7, with 10 bases lining up with TRBD1. The CDR3 spans 15 residues. From germline, CDR1 is DFQATT and CDR2 SNEGSKA (reference sequence). J gave up 5 bases and V 3 bases, and 10 bases lay outside the gene matches. The DNA for the CDR3 is TGCAGTGCTAGGCCTCCGGGACAGGGGAGCAACGAGCAGTACTTC. Residues: CSARPPGQGSNEQYF.

This clonotype was seen more than once but under ten times. V and J are TRBV6-5 and TRBJ1-1, with D unresolved. Germline V CDR1 and CDR2: MNHEY, SVGAGI. There are 13 residues in the CDR3. The germline V and J ends were trimmed by 2 bases and 4 bases, with 8 bases remaining between them. The CDR3 DNA is TGTGCCAGCAGTTACCGAGGGCGCACTGAAGCTTTCTTT. Its protein is CASSYRGRTEAFF.

Worth noting for this clonotype: This may be a read error: a much more frequent sequence differs by one nucleotide. The CDR3 region has the DNA TGTGCCGGCAGCCAGCTAGGGAGCTCCTACAATGAGCAGTTCTTC. Translated: CAGSQLGSSYNEQFF. V gene TRBV3-1 combines with J gene TRBJ2-1; D is perhaps TRBD2 (5 bases). The CDR3 totals 15 residues. Germline CDR1 and CDR2: LGHDT and YNNKEL (reference sequence).

The chain uses TRBV20-1 and TRBJ1-5, with 8 bases aligning to TRBD1. CDR1 and CDR2 (germline): DFQATT, SNEGSKA (reference sequence). The CDR3 is 14 amino acids. V dropped 5 bases and J dropped 2; count of bases not matched to a gene: 5. Written as DNA, the CDR3 is TGCAGTGCTTACAGGGGGAGGGGCAATCAGCCCCAGCATTTT. Amino acids: CSAYRGRGNQPQHF.